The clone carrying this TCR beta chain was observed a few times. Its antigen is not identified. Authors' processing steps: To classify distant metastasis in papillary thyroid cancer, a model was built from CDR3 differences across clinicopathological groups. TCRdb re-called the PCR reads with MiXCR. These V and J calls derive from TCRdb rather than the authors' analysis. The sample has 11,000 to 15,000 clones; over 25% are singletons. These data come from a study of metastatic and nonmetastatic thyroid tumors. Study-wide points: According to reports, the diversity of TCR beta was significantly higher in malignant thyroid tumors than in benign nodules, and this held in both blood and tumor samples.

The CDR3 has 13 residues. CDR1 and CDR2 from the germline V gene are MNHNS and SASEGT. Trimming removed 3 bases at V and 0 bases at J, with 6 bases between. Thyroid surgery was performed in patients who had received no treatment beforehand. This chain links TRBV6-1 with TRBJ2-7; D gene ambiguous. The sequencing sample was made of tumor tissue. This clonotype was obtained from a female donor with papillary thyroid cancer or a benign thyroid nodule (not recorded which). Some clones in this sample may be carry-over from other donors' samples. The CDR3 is CASSDRTSYEQYF. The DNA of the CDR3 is TGTGCCAGCAGTGACAGGACCTCCTACGAGCAGTACTTC.